Each of the 10 T cell receptor beta chains below was sequenced from the same sample in a study of Ad26.COV2.S vaccination and SARS-CoV-2 variants. Using immunoSEQ multiplex PCR, the repertoire was profiled, and TCRdb retains in-frame clones only, with some absent. The sample includes under 150,000 clones, approximately 90% of them seen just once. Here the sequenced sample was peripheral blood, taken after recovery from COVID-19. The receptors come from a human donor who had recovered from COVID-19.

V is TRBV28 and J is TRBJ2-3; no reliable D call. Deletions cut 3 bases from V and 2 bases from J, with 9 bases between. The CDR3 loop spans 14 amino acids. From germline, CDR1 is MDHEN and CDR2 SYDVKM. The CDR3 bases are TGTGCCAGCAGTTTTAACAGACCCACAGATACGCAGTATTTT. Its translation: CASSFNRPTDTQYF.

This rearrangement joins TRBV3-1 (or the pseudogene TRBV3-2) to TRBJ1-5, with 7 bases that match TRBD1. This CDR3 contains 15 residues. Germline V gene data show CDR1 as LGHDT and CDR2 as YNNKEL (reference sequence). V shed 3 bases and J 7 bases; nucleotides not matched to a gene: 9. In DNA form, the CDR3 reads TGTGCCAGCAGCCACAAAAGGGGGCTAGGGCAGCCCCAGCATTTT. This codes for CASSHKRGLGQPQHF.

The chain has TRBV5-5 and TRBJ2-3; TRBD1 agrees at 9 bases. CDR1 and CDR2 from the germline V gene are SGHKS and YYEKEE (reference sequence). V dropped 4 bases and J dropped 0; count of bases not matched to a gene: 3. The CDR3 covers 15 residues. CDR3 in amino acids: CASSDRGSSTDTQYF. The CDR3, as DNA: TGTGCCAGCAGCGACAGGGGGTCTAGCACAGATACGCAGTATTTT.

The chain links TRBV2 to TRBJ2-2; no clear D. The V end lost 6 bases, the J end lost 0 bases, and 11 bases lay between the germline ends. CDR3 length equals 15 residues. Germline CDR1 reads SNHLY; CDR2 reads FYNNEI. As DNA, the CDR3 is TGTGCCAGCAGGGTAGACTTACCGAACACCGGGGAGCTGTTTTTT. As protein: CASRVDLPNTGELFF.

The chain is built from TRBV7-2 and TRBJ1-1, with D unresolved. The CDR3 contains 13 residues. CDR1 is SGHTA and CDR2 is FQGNSA in the germline V gene. Trimming took 6 bases from V and 0 from J, leaving 8 bases between them. DNA of the CDR3: TGTGCCAGCAGTGTGGGGATGAACACTGAAGCTTTCTTT. Residues: CASSVGMNTEAFF.

CDR3 protein: CASSSWASTDTQYF. The CDR3 nucleotides read TGTGCCAGCAGCAGCTGGGCTAGCACAGATACGCAGTATTTT. The chain employs TRBV5-5 and TRBJ2-3, with D uncertain. The CDR3 length is 14 residues. Germline V CDR1 and CDR2: SGHKS, YYEKEE (reference sequence). The ends were cut back, 4 bases at V and 0 bases at J, with 9 bases in the middle. Based on the CDR3 plus reference TRBV5-5 and TRBJ2-3, the full variable domain is DAGVTQSPTHLIKTRGQQVTLRCSPISGHKSVSWYQQVLGQGPQFIFQYYEKEERGRGNFPDRFSARQFPNYSSELNVNALLLGDSALYLCASSSWASTDTQYFGPGTRLTVL.

The chain is built from TRBV6-5 and TRBJ2-3; weak D call: TRBD1 (5 bases). V was clipped by 4 bases and J by 9 bases, with 14 bases between them. The CDR3 is 13 amino acids. From germline, CDR1 is MNHEY and CDR2 SVGAGI. The CDR3 sequence is CASSSRDGDTQYF. The CDR3 DNA reads TGTGCCAGCAGTTCCAGGGATGGTGACACGCAGTATTTT.

The chain links TRBV6-5 to TRBJ1-2, with TRBD1 identical over 9 bases. From germline, CDR1 is MNHEY and CDR2 SVGAGI. This CDR3 contains 15 residues. The V gene end was trimmed by 2 bases and the J gene end by 2 bases; junction bases not matched to a gene: 3. This CDR3 is CASSYLQGANYGYTF. For the CDR3, the DNA is TGTGCCAGCAGTTACCTACAGGGGGCGAACTATGGCTACACCTTC.

The chain carries TRBV12-3 or TRBV12-4 and TRBJ2-1; D gene unclear. The CDR3 is 11 amino acids. V dropped 6 bases and J dropped 0 bases, with 0 bases sitting between them. CDR3 loop: CASSSYNEQFF. The CDR3 region has the DNA TGTGCCAGCAGCTCCTACAATGAGCAGTTCTTC.

The rearrangement uses TRBV7-2 and TRBJ2-1; D is unresolved. This CDR3 contains 12 residues. V was clipped by 5 bases and J by 9 bases, with 11 bases between them. Per the germline V gene, CDR1 is SGHTA and CDR2 is FQGNSA. The CDR3 bases are TGTGCCAGCAGCCAAACCATACGTGAGCAGTTCTTC. Encoded protein: CASSQTIREQFF.